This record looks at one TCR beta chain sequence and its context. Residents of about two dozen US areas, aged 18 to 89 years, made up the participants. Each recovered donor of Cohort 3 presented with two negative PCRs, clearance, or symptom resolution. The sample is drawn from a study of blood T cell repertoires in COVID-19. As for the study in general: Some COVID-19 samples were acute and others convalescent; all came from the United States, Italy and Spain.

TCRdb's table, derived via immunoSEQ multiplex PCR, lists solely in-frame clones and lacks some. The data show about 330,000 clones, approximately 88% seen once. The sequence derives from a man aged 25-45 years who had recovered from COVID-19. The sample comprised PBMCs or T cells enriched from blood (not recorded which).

The CDR3 loop reads CASRGGRGAFF. The CDR3 coding sequence is TGTGCCAGCCGGGGGGGGCGAGGAGCTTTCTTT. This rearrangement joins TRBV19 to TRBJ1-1, with D perhaps matching TRBD1 (6 bases). The CDR3 contains 11 residues. The germline V gene encodes CDR1 LNHDA and CDR2 SQIVND (reference sequence). V was clipped by 9 bases and J by 10 bases, with 15 bases between them.